Shown below are 11 T cell receptor beta chains from a single sample sequenced in a study of identical twins (dated by TCRdb to 2016 to 2018). Libraries were made using 5' RACE. The run used an Illumina HiSeq 2000. The public reads were reprocessed in TCRdb via fastp at Q25 and MiXCR, keeping in-frame beta chains. Rows matching on CDR3 protein sequence are summarized as one entry with the most common DNA and genes. This sample holds under 900,000 distinct CDR3 sequences; roughly an eighth were observed only once. The ten largest clones take up 1.5% to 2% of the sample. The same data also contributed to another study, on yellow fever vaccine responses in identical twins.

Specimen: PBMCs. These receptors were taken from a woman aged 18-29 years in good health.

This chain joins TRBV3-1 and TRBJ1-1; D is ambiguous. Germline assignment: CDR1 LGHDT and CDR2 YNNKEL (reference sequence). The CDR3 consists of 15 residues. With 0 bases removed from V and 5 bases from J, the gap between germline ends came to 13 bases. CDR3 sequence (DNA): TGTGCCAGCAGCCAAGATCGGTTACTTAAAACTGAAGCTTTCTTT. It is translated as CASSQDRLLKTEAFF.

This clonotype showed up many times. The J gene is TRBJ2-1, the V gene TRBV5-1; D perhaps matches TRBD2 (5 bases). This CDR3 spans 17 amino acids. Germline V gene data show CDR1 as SGHRS and CDR2 as YFSETQ. V was shortened by 4 bases and J by 4 bases, with 21 bases between the two germline ends. CDR3: CASSNQPGEFGYNEQFF. In nucleotides, the CDR3 is TGCGCCAGCAGCAACCAGCCCGGGGAGTTTGGATACAATGAGCAGTTCTTC.

This clonotype appeared a few times. The CDR3 bases are TGCGCCAGCAGCCAATCGGAGGTCCCCCTGTACTTC. This translates into CASSQSEVPLYF. The chain has TRBV4-1 and TRBJ2-5; a weak D match, TRBD2 (5 bases). CDR1 is MGHRA, CDR2 YSYEKL, per germline. V shed 2 bases and J shed 13 bases, with 14 bases lying between them. The length of the CDR3 is 12 residues.

This clonotype has a handful of counts. For the CDR3, the DNA is TGTGCCAGCAGGCATAGCGGGAGTGATTTCTACGAGCAGTACTTC. Translation gives CASRHSGSDFYEQYF. The chain joins TRBV28 to TRBJ2-7; 9 bases agree with TRBD2. Germline V gene lookup returns CDR1 MDHEN and CDR2 SYDVKM. This CDR3 spans 15 amino acids. V shed 6 bases, J shed 3 bases, and the junction held 9 bases outside the gene matches.

V usage is TRBV5-4 and J usage is TRBJ2-7; D is uncertain. Germline CDR1 is SGHNT and CDR2 is YYREEE (reference sequence). The CDR3 covers 14 residues. V dropped 0 bases and J dropped 5 bases, with 12 bases sitting between them. The CDR3 region has the DNA TGTGCCAGCAGCTTGGGGCCCCTGGAGCACGAGCAGTACGTC. Protein: CASSLGPLEHEQYV.

The V gene is TRBV29-1, the J gene TRBJ1-2, with D unclear. CDR3 length: 13 residues. In germline, CDR1 is SQVTM, CDR2 ANQGSEA. The V end lost 2 bases, the J end lost 0 bases, and 7 bases lay between the germline ends. The CDR3: CSVEKFTNYGYTF. The CDR3 DNA is TGCAGCGTTGAAAAGTTCACTAACTATGGCTACACCTTC.

V is TRBV2 and J is TRBJ2-1; 11 positions agree with TRBD2. The CDR3 sequence is 17 residues long. Germline V gene lookup returns CDR1 SNHLY and CDR2 FYNNEI. V lost 4 bases and J lost 1; bases outside the gene matches: 6. In DNA, the CDR3 is TGTGCCAGCAGTGGCATGGTAGCGGGGGGGTCCTACAATGAGCAGTTCTTC. It specifies CASSGMVAGGSYNEQFF. The full variable domain, completed using reference TRBV2 and TRBJ2-1, is EPEVTQTPSHQVTQMGQEVILRCVPISNHLYFYWYRQILGQKVEFLVSFYNNEISEKSEIFDDQFSVERPDGSNFTLKIRSTKLEDSAMYFCASSGMVAGGSYNEQFFGPGTRLTVL.

This clonotype showed up just a few times. The V gene is TRBV4-1, the J gene TRBJ2-7, with D perhaps matching TRBD2 (5 bases). The CDR3 sequence is 16 residues long. CDR1 and CDR2 from the germline V gene are MGHRA and YSYEKL. V was trimmed by 0 bases and J by 2 bases, leaving 14 bases between them. The CDR3 reads CASSQDPYGVAYEQYV. CDR3 nucleotides: TGCGCCAGCAGCCAAGACCCTTACGGGGTCGCCTACGAGCAGTACGTC.

This clonotype was recorded once. The chain carries TRBV18 and TRBJ1-2; D perhaps matches TRBD1 (6 bases). This CDR3 has 14 residues. V dropped 4 bases and J dropped 0 bases, with 9 bases sitting between them. Germline V gives CDR1 KGHSH, CDR2 LQKENI. CDR3 sequence: CASSLGAPNYGYTF. The CDR3 coding sequence is TGTGCCAGCTCACTGGGGGCTCCTAACTATGGCTACACCTTC.

In this sample, this clonotype turned up a few times. The chain links TRBV12-5 to TRBJ2-1, with 10 bases aligning to TRBD1. Trimming removed 4 bases from V and 2 bases from J; junction bases left unmatched: 23. The CDR3 is made up of 22 amino acids. Per the germline V gene, CDR1 is LGHNT and CDR2 is FRNRAP. Here the CDR3 reads CASGSHRDRGNVNGRAYNEQFF. In nucleotides, the CDR3 is TGTGCTAGTGGTTCGCACCGGGACAGGGGAAATGTAAACGGGAGGGCCTACAATGAGCAGTTCTTC.

The chain employs TRBV10-3 and TRBJ2-5; D possibly corresponds to TRBD1 (6 bases). The germline V gene encodes CDR1 ENHRY and CDR2 SYGVKD. V lost 8 bases to trimming and J lost 2 bases, with 15 bases between them. This CDR3 comprises 14 residues. In DNA, the CDR3 is TGTGCCATCGCCCGACTGGGGGCTCAAGAGACCCAGTACTTC. Translating gives CAIARLGAQETQYF.